This section outlines one T cell receptor beta chain sequence together with its context. Its antigen is not identified. These data belong to a study of blood T cells in healthy people across ages. Study results and caveats: PBMCs were not sorted, which prevented a conclusive comparison of naive versus antigen-experienced cells. TCR beta diversity per million T cells fell roughly linearly with age. Investigators treated diversity estimates from one million T cells as underestimates.

A sample-barcoded 5' primer and a J-beta primer mix were used in a second PCR of roughly 6 to 12 cycles. MiXCR, applied by TCRdb to the 5' RACE reads, yields one record per CDR3 protein. The sample comprises about 1,500,000 distinct CDR3 sequences, 42% of which are singletons, and under 8% rests with the top ten. At least 7 million PBMCs were isolated per sample. The sequence came from a woman in her late teens or twenties in good health. Sequenced sample: blood.

The CDR3 reads CSVVAGALNEQFF. The CDR3 coding sequence is TGCAGCGTTGTAGCGGGAGCCCTCAATGAGCAGTTCTTC. This chain links TRBV29-1 with TRBJ2-1; 9 nucleotides agree with TRBD2. The V and J ends lost 4 bases and 6 bases, in that order; junction bases with no gene match: 4. The CDR3 loop spans 13 amino acids. Germline loops: CDR1 SQVTM, CDR2 ANQGSEA.